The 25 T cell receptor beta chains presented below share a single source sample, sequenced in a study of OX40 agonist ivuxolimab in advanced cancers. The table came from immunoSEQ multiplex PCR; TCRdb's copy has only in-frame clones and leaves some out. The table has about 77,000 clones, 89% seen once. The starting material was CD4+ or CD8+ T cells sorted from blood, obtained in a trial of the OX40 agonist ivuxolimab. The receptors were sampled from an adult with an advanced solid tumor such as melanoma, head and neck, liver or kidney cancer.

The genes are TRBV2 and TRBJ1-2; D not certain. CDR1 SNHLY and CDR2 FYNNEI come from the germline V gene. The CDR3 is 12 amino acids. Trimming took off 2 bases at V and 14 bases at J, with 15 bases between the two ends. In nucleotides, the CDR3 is TGTGCCAGCAGTGAAAACCGGGTTGGAAGTACCTTC. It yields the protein CASSENRVGSTF.

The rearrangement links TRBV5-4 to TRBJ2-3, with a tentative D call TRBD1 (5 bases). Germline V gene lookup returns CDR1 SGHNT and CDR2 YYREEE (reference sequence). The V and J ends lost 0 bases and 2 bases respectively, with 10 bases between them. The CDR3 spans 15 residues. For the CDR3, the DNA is TGTGCCAGCAGCTTGGTACAGGCTAACACAGATACGCAGTATTTT. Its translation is CASSLVQANTDTQYF.

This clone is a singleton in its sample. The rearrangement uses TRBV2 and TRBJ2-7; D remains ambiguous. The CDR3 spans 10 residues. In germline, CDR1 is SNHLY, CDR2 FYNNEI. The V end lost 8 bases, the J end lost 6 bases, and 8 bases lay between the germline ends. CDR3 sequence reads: CASGSTEQYF. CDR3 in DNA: TGTGCCAGCGGGTCAACCGAGCAGTACTTC.

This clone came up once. CDR3: CASSQGAQETQYF. CDR3 DNA sequence: TGTGCCAGCAGCCAAGGGGCCCAAGAGACCCAGTACTTC. V is TRBV11-3 and J is TRBJ2-5; the D gene is possibly TRBD1 (5 bases). Germline values: CDR1 SGHNT, CDR2 YENEEA. The germline V and J ends were trimmed by 5 bases and 1 base, with 8 bases remaining between them. This CDR3 contains 13 residues.

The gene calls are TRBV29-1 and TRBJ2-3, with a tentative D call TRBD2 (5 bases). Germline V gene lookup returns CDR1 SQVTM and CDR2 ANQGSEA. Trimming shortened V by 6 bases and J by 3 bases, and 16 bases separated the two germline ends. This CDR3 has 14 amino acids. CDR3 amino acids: CSVPQTPGTDTQYF. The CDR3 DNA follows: TGCAGCGTGCCCCAGACACCGGGAACAGATACGCAGTATTTT.

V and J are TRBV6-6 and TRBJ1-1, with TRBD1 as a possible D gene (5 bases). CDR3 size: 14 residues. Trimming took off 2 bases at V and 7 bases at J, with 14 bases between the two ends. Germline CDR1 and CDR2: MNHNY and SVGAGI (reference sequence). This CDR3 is CASSYQELTGEAFF. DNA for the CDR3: TGTGCCAGCAGTTACCAGGAACTTACAGGTGAAGCTTTCTTT.

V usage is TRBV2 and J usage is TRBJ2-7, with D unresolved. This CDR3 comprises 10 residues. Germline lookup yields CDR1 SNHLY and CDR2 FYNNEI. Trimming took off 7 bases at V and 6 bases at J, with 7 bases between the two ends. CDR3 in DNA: TGTGCCAGCAAGGTGGGCGAGCAGTACTTC. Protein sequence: CASKVGEQYF.

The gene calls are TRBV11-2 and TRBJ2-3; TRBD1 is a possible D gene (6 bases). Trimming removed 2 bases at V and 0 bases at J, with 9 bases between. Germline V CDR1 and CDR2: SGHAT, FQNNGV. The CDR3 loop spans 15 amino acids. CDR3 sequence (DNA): TGTGCCAGCAGCTTAAGGACAGCTAGCACAGATACGCAGTATTTT. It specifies CASSLRTASTDTQYF.

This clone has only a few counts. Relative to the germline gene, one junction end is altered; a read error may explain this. The CDR3 reads CASSLEENSPLHF. For the CDR3, the DNA is TGTGCTAGCAGCTTAGAAGAAAATTCACCCCTCCACTTT. This sequence joins TRBV7-7 and TRBJ1-6; D gene uncertain. The CDR3 length is 13 residues. The V gene's germline CDR1 is SSHAT and CDR2 FNYEAQ (reference sequence).

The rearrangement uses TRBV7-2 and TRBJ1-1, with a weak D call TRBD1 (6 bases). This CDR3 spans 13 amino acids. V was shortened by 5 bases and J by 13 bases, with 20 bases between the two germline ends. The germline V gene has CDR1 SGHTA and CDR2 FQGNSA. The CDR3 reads CASSPQQGRGGFF. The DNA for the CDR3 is TGTGCCAGCAGCCCCCAACAGGGTAGGGGGGGTTTCTTT.

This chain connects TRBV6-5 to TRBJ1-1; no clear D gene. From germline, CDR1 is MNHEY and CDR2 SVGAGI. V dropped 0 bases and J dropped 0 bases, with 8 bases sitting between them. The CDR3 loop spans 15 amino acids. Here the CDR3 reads CASSYSNLMNTEAFF. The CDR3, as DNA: TGTGCCAGCAGTTACTCCAATTTGATGAACACTGAAGCTTTCTTT.

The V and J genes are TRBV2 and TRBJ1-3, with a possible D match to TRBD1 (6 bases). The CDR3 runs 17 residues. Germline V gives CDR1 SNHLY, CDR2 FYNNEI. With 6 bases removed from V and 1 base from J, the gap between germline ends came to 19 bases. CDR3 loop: CASSTQARGASGNTIYF. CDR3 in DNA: TGTGCCAGCAGCACCCAAGCGCGGGGGGCGTCTGGAAACACCATATATTTT.

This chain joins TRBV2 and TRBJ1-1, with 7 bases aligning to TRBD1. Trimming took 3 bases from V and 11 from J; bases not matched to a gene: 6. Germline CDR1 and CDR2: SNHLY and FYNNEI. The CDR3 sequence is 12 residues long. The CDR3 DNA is TGTGCCAGCAGTGATGACAGGGAACTTGCTTTCTTT. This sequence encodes CASSDDRELAFF.

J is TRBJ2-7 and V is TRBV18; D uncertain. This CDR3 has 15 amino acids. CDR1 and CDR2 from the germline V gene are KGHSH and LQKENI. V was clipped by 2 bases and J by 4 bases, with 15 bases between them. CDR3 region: CASSPGVQGRYEQYF. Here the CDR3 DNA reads TGTGCCAGCTCACCAGGGGTTCAAGGCCGATACGAGCAGTACTTC.

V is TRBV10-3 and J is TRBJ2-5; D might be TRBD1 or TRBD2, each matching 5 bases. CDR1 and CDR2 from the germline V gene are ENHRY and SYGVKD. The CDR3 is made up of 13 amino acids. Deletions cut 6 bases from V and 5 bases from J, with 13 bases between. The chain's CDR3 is CAIRGTSGETQYF. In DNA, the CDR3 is TGTGCCATCAGGGGGACCTCTGGGGAGACCCAGTACTTC.

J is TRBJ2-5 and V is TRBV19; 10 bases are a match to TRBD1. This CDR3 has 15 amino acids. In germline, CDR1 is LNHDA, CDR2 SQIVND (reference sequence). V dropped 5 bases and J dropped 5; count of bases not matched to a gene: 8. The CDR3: CASSLRTGGRETQYF. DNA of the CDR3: TGTGCCAGTAGTCTCCGGACAGGGGGACGGGAGACCCAGTACTTC.

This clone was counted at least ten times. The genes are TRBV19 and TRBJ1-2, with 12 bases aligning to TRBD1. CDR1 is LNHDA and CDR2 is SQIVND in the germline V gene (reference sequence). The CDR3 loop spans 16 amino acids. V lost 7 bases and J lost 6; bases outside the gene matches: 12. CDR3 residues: CASTRDRGLSRDGYTF. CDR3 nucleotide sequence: TGTGCCAGTACCCGGGACAGGGGGCTTTCTAGGGATGGCTACACCTTC.

The CDR3 sequence is CASSSQGPNYEQYF. The CDR3 coding sequence is TGCGCCAGCAGCTCGCAGGGTCCGAACTACGAGCAGTACTTC. The rearrangement uses TRBV5-1 and TRBJ2-7, with D tentatively TRBD1 (5 bases). V was pared by 3 bases and J by 3 bases, with 13 bases between. This CDR3 comprises 14 residues. The germline V gene has CDR1 SGHRS and CDR2 YFSETQ.

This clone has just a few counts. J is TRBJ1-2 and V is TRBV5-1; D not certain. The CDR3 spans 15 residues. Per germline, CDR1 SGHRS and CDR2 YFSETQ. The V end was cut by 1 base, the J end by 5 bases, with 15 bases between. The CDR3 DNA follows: TGCGCCAGCAGCTTGTCGGCTGGGTCGGAGTATGGCTACACCTTC. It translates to CASSLSAGSEYGYTF.

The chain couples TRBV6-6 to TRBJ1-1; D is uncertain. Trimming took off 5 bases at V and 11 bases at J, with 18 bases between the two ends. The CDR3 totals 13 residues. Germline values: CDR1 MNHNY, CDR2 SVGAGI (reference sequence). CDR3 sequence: CASSNPGVERAFF. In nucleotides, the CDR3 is TGTGCCAGCAGTAACCCCGGAGTAGAAAGGGCTTTCTTT.

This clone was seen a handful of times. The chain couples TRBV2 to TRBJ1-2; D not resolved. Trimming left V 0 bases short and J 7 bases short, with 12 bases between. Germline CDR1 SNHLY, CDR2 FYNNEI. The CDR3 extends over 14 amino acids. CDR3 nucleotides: TGTGCCAGCAGTGAAGCGCTTAGGGATACTGGCTACACCTTC. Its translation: CASSEALRDTGYTF.

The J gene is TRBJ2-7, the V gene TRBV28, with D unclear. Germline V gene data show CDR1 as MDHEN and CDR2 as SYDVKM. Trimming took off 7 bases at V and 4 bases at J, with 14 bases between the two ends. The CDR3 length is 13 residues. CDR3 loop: CASTDFSRYEQYF. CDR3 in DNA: TGTGCCAGCACAGATTTCTCCCGGTACGAGCAGTACTTC.

The CDR3, as DNA: TGTGCCAGCACAGGGTTTGGGACTGAAGCTTTCTTT. Encoded protein: CASTGFGTEAFF. J is TRBJ1-1 and V is TRBV2, with D tentatively TRBD1 (5 bases). The V and J ends lost 7 bases and 5 bases respectively, with 11 bases between them. CDR1 and CDR2 from the germline V gene are SNHLY and FYNNEI. This CDR3 comprises 12 residues. Looking up the rest from reference TRBV2 and TRBJ1-1 gives the full variable domain: EPEVTQTPSHQVTQMGQEVILRCVPISNHLYFYWYRQILGQKVEFLVSFYNNEISEKSEIFDDQFSVERPDGSNFTLKIRSTKLEDSAMYFCASTGFGTEAFFGQGTRLTVV.

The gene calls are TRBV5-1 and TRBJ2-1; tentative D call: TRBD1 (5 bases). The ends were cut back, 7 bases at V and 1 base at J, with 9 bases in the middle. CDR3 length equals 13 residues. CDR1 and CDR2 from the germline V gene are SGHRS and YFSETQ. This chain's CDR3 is CASGRASYNEQFF. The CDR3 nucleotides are TGCGCCAGCGGCAGGGCGTCCTACAATGAGCAGTTCTTC.

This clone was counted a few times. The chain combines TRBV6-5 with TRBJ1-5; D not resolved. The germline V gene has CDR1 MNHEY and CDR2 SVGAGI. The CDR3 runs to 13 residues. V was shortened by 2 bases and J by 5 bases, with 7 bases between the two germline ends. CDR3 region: CASSYGMDQPQHF. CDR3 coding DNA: TGTGCCAGCAGTTACGGGATGGATCAGCCCCAGCATTTT.